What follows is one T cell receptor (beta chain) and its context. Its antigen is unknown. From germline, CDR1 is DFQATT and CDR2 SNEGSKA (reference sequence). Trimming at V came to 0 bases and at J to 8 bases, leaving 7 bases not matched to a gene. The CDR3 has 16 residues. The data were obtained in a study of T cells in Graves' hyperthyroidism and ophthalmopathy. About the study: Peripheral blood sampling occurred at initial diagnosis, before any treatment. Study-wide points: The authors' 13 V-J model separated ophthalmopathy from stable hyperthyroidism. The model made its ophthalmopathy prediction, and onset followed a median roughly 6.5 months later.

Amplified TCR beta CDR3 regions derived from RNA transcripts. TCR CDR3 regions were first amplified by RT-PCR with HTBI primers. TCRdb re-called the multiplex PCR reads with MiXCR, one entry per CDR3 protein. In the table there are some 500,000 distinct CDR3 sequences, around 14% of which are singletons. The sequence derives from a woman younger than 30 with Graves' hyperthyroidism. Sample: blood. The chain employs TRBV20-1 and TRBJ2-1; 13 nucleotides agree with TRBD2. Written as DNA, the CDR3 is TGCAGTGCTAGAGATAGGACTAGCGGGAGTTCCCATGAGCAGTTCTTC. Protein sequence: CSARDRTSGSSHEQFF.